This paragraph reports one T cell receptor (beta chain). The same CDR3 also results from other DNA sequences found in this sample. There are 14 residues in the CDR3. Trimming took 3 bases from V and 3 from J; bases not matched to a gene: 2. From germline, CDR1 is SEHNR and CDR2 FQNEAQ (reference sequence). This sample is drawn from a study of blood T cell repertoires in COVID-19. Assay: immunoSEQ multiplex PCR; the TCRdb copy retains only in-frame clones and omits some. The table records some 200,000 clones, over 75% of them present only once. The TCR was taken from a woman between 65 and 79 years old with COVID-19, enrolled during active disease. Sequencing was performed on peripheral blood. The rearrangement joins TRBV7-9 to TRBJ1-5, with 7 bases matching TRBD1. The CDR3, as DNA: TGTGCCAGCAGCTTGGGACAGCCCAATCAGCCCCAGCATTTT. Its translation is CASSLGQPNQPQHF.